These T cell receptor beta chains were read from a single sample in a study of cytomegalovirus exposure and HLA in healthy donors. TCRdb's table, derived via immunoSEQ multiplex PCR, lists solely in-frame clones and lacks some. The sample has about 120,000 clones, roughly 9% seen once; the top ten hold less than 4%. The sequencing sample was made of PBMCs. The origin of the receptors is a man aged 30-40 years in good health and CMV-seronegative. The CDR3 runs from the conserved cysteine through the conserved F or W. Expanded clones get a size class; other rows say once, few or many, or leave the size out.

few,TRBV2,15,CASNLQGTNTGELFF
.,TRBV29-1,13,CSVFLHRGTEAFF
few,TRBV7-9,15,CASSPDRGPNYGYTF
.,TRBV29-1,8,CSVAPQYF
few,TRBV2,14,CASKQGDSNQPQHF
.,TRBV5-6,13,CASSFSGVTEAFF
few,TRBV5-4,15,CASSSGTGGLYEQYF
few,TRBV6-6,15,CATLGDRVAGNTIYF
once,TRBV13,16,CASSLGNSGTYNEQFF
few,TRBV7-8,13,CASSLRQGAFAFF
.,TRBV30,13,CAWSYSSVAEAFF
.,TRBV2,13,CASSERGNNEQFF
few,TRBV6-5,15,CASSYQRGGGETQYF
.,TRBV5-1,15,CASSLPTGASETQYF
.,TRBV6-5,13,CASSSDRAYEQYF
.,TRBV7-2,14,CASSLESGNQPQHF
few,TRBV27,13,CASSLRGSPEAFF
.,TRBV19,11,CASNTADTQYF
few,TRBV7-8,11,CASSAQETQYF
.,TRBV14,16,CASSQGRDRGLAEQYF
.,TRBV23-1,13,CAKEDSLPYEQYF
.,TRBV20-1,11,CSSVLNTEAFF
.,TRBV6-5,13,CASTQGGGWGYTF
.,TRBV27,14,CASSSSGRRNEQFF
.,TRBV29-1,14,CSAGLAGSTDTQYF
.,TRBV10-1,13,CASSELGAGEQYF
.,TRBV19,13,CASSTAWTDEQYF
.,TRBV11-2,17,CASSPPPWEGRADTQYF
few,TRBV29-1,14,CSVYPKGAAGEQYF
.,TRBV9,13,CASSGRNQETQYF
.,TRBV6-5,15,CASRATGANTGELFF
.,TRBV5-1,17,CASSIRDSKMRGNIQYF
few,TRBV5-1,15,CASSLRTGGLHEQFF
few,TRBV5-1,15,CASSLETSGFDEQFF
few,TRBV5-6,12,CASNRGNYGYTF
few,TRBV6-5,13,CASSWGSGQPQHF
.,TRBV10-3,14,CAISESDRLYGYTF
.,TRBV30,15,CAWRGPQGMNTEAFF
few,TRBV19,15,CASSASGGAQETQYF
.,TRBV28,20,CASRKRRGGLREVHYNEQFF
few,TRBV15,14,CATSRSGQGYEQYF
few,TRBV27,14,CASSLARSNQPQHF
.,TRBV9,14,CASSESFRLETQYF
.,TRBV28,15,CASSSSGTSFLEQYF
.,TRBV9,15,CASSTIAANTGELFF
.,TRBV30,16,CAWKGKGARFGNTIYF
.,TRBV7-3,13,CASSLERADTQYF
.,TRBV7-9,16,CASSFDRISYNSPLHF
.,TRBV9,13,CASSVGQEDTQYF
.,TRBV7-9,15,CASSLGREGGTEQYF
few,TRBV28,16,CASSPFGAGGQDEQYF
.,TRBV6-5,13,CASSLAAQETQYF
few,TRBV12-5,14,CASGLIQGATEAFF